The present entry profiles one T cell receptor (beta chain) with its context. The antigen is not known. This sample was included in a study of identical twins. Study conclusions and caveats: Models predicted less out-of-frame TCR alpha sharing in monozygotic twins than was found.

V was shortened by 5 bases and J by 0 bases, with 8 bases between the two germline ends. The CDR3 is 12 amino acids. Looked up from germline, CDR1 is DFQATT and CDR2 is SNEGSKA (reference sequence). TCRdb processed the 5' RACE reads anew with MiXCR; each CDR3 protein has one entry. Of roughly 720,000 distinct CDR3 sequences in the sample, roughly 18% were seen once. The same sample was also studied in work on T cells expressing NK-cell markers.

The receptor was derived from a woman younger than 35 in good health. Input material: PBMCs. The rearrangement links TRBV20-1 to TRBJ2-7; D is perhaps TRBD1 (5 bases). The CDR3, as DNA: TGCAGTGCTGTCAGGGACTCCTACGAGCAGTACTTC. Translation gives CSAVRDSYEQYF.